What follows is one TCR beta chain and its context. It has no known antigen specificity. Base qualities are not provided; no much larger clone lies one nucleotide away. The sample originates from a study of early T cells in non-severe SARS-CoV-2 infection (dated by TCRdb to the early 2020s). Study-level background: Because TCR sequencing relied on bulk RNA taken from unsorted whole blood, pairing of alpha and beta chains was not possible. Findings and caveats that apply to the study as a whole: VDJdb matching was skewed toward anti-spike CD8 responses and likely underestimated virus-specific expansions by missing private and CD4 specificities.

To prepare the library, 5' RACE was applied. Reads for this sample came from a NextSeq 500. In the TCR library protocol, unique molecular identifiers were attached to individual cDNA molecules to correct for PCR bias and sequencing error. Both TCR alpha and beta chains were sequenced, and tight co-correlation was observed between alpha and beta sequence abundances in each sample. As for the authors' bioinformatics: Decombinator V4 was used to annotate TCR sequences for V gene, J gene and CDR3. Expanded TCRs were defined as changing significantly between any two time points under a Poisson model with p below 0.0001. TCR abundances were normalised to the total number of TCRs sequenced in each sample and reported as counts per million. MAIT TCRs were defined by TRAV1-2 paired with TRAJ12, TRAJ20 or TRAJ33, and iNKT TCRs by TRAV10 paired with TRAJ18. VDJdb, accessed on 1 November 2021, was searched for TCRs annotated for CMV, EBV and SARS-CoV-2, and TCRs annotated for more than one antigen were excluded. Clones were called with MiXCR by TCRdb after fastp trimmed the public reads at Q25, and only in-frame beta chains were retained. CDR3 protein duplicates are merged, each entry listing the most common genes and DNA. TCRdb, not the original authors, processed these V and J calls. The sample yields some 71,000 distinct CDR3 sequences; more than 9.5% were counted once. The ten largest clonotypes hold roughly 5.7% of the sample.

CDR1 and CDR2 (KGHSH, LQKENI) derive from the germline V gene. The CDR3 measures 17 amino acids from cysteine to phenylalanine. Only the CDR3 portion is preserved as DNA: 51 bases, with reading frame beginning at the first base. V is reduced by 1 base and J by 2 bases, leaving a spacing of 15 bases between them. A case-control design nested within a healthcare worker cohort in London, UK, was used, with weekly nasopharyngeal swab PCR tests and blood sampling performed. Between 23 and 31 March 2020, the week of the UK lockdown, healthcare workers were enrolled and then followed up weekly for as long as 16 weeks.

The sequence joins TRBV18 to TRBJ1-5; TRBD1 is perhaps the D gene, given 5 matching bases. The sequencing used whole blood, collected at baseline. This receptor was obtained from an adult who was a healthcare worker with PCR-confirmed SARS-CoV-2 infection or an uninfected control (not recorded which). The sequenced DNA is TGTGCCAGCTCACCACTTCCCGCGGGGGTTGGCAATCAGCCCCAGCATTTT. Translated, this gives CASSPLPAGVGNQPQHF. This CDR3, with the reference TRBV18 and TRBJ1-5 proteins standing in past its ends, gives the full variable domain NAGVMQNPRHLVRRRGQEARLRCSPMKGHSHVYWYRQLPEEGLKFMVYLQKENIIDESGMPKERFSAEFPKEGPSILRIQQVVRGDSAAYFCASSPLPAGVGNQPQHFGDGTRLSIL.